Listed below are T cell receptor beta chains from one sample, sequenced in a study of T cells in Graves' hyperthyroidism and ophthalmopathy. MiXCR, run by TCRdb on the multiplex PCR reads, gives a single entry per CDR3 protein. Altogether hundreds of thousands of distinct CDR3 sequences are present, about 20% being singletons, with the ten largest covering 30% to 40%. Sequenced: blood. These receptors all stem from a man aged 25-45 years with Graves' ophthalmopathy. The CDR3 runs from the conserved cysteine through the conserved F or W. The D gene is left open where the match is weak. Clone size is stated in some rows and not others, as once, few, many or a class when expanded.

abundance: NA
d_gene: TRBD1
v_gene: TRBV6-1
j_gene: TRBJ2-7
CDR3nt: TGTGCCACCACCAAGGGGGCGCGGTTCTACGAGCAGTACTTC
CDR3aa: CATTKGARFYEQYF

abundance: NA
d_gene: NA
v_gene: TRBV19
j_gene: TRBJ1-5
CDR3nt: TGTGCCAGTAGTTACTCTAGGAGGCAACGCAATCAGCCCCAGCATTTT
CDR3aa: CASSYSRRQRNQPQHF

abundance: NA
d_gene: NA
v_gene: TRBV4-1
j_gene: TRBJ2-1
CDR3nt: TGCGCCAGCAGCCAAGAATTAGAACGGGAGACCTCCTACAATGAGCAGTTCTTC
CDR3aa: CASSQELERETSYNEQFF

abundance: few
d_gene: NA
v_gene: TRBV7-3
j_gene: TRBJ1-1
CDR3nt: TGTGCCAGCAGCTTAGTGCGTTCAGAAGCACCTTTCTTT
CDR3aa: CASSLVRSEAPFF

abundance: NA
d_gene: NA
v_gene: TRBV7-9
j_gene: TRBJ2-3
CDR3nt: TGTGCCAGCAGCTTATCTGACTGGACGCCACCAATGGCAGATACGCAGTATTTT
CDR3aa: CASSLSDWTPPMADTQYF

abundance: many
d_gene: TRBD2
v_gene: TRBV11-2
j_gene: TRBJ2-7
CDR3nt: TGTGCCAGCAGCCACACCTCCCTGACTAGCGGGAGCTCCTACGAGCAGTACTTC
CDR3aa: CASSHTSLTSGSSYEQYF

abundance: NA
d_gene: TRBD2
v_gene: TRBV20-1
j_gene: TRBJ2-2
CDR3nt: TGCAGTGCTAGACGTAGCGGGAGGGCGACCGGGGAGCTGTTTTTT
CDR3aa: CSARRSGRATGELFF

abundance: few
d_gene: TRBD1
v_gene: TRBV7-9
j_gene: TRBJ1-2
CDR3nt: TGTGCCAGCAGCTTAGCGCTAAGGGGGCTTCAATATGGCTACACCTTC
CDR3aa: CASSLALRGLQYGYTF

abundance: few
d_gene: TRBD1
v_gene: TRBV2
j_gene: TRBJ2-7
CDR3nt: TGTGCCAGCAACCTCCGGGACAGGAGACCCTACGAGCAGTACTTC
CDR3aa: CASNLRDRRPYEQYF

abundance: NA
d_gene: TRBD1
v_gene: TRBV2
j_gene: TRBJ1-1
CDR3nt: TGTGCCAGCAGTGGGACAGGGGCTAAAGCTTTCTTT
CDR3aa: CASSGTGAKAFF

abundance: NA
d_gene: NA
v_gene: TRBV11-2
j_gene: TRBJ2-5
CDR3nt: TGTGCCAGCAGCTTAGGGGCCGGGGGAGTCAGAGAGACCCAGTACTTC
CDR3aa: CASSLGAGGVRETQYF

abundance: few
d_gene: NA
v_gene: TRBV5-1
j_gene: TRBJ2-3
CDR3nt: TGCACCAGCAGCTTCGGGACTGGCACAGATACGCAGTATTTT
CDR3aa: CTSSFGTGTDTQYF

abundance: few
d_gene: NA
v_gene: TRBV12-3/TRBV12-4
j_gene: TRBJ2-3
CDR3nt: TGTGCCAGCAGCTCCCCACTACCCTCCGGGACACTCACAGATACGCAGTATTTT
CDR3aa: CASSSPLPSGTLTDTQYF

abundance: many
d_gene: TRBD1
v_gene: TRBV2
j_gene: TRBJ2-7
CDR3nt: TGTGCCAGCGCAGGACAGGGGGCAGGCGAGCAGTACTTC
CDR3aa: CASAGQGAGEQYF

abundance: NA
d_gene: TRBD1
v_gene: TRBV4-2
j_gene: TRBJ1-2
CDR3nt: TGTGCCAGCAGCCAAGATTCAGGGACAGGGGTTTCATCCGGCTACACCTTC
CDR3aa: CASSQDSGTGVSSGYTF

abundance: NA
d_gene: TRBD2
v_gene: TRBV20-1
j_gene: TRBJ2-3
CDR3nt: TGCAGTGCTTCTAGCGGAAACACAGATACGCAGTATTTT
CDR3aa: CSASSGNTDTQYF

abundance: NA
d_gene: NA
v_gene: TRBV28
j_gene: TRBJ2-7
CDR3nt: TGTGCCAGCGGGAGGTCCTCGTACTACGAGCAGTACTTC
CDR3aa: CASGRSSYYEQYF

abundance: many
d_gene: TRBD1
v_gene: TRBV27
j_gene: TRBJ1-5
CDR3nt: TGTGCCAGCAGAATAGGACAGGGTATTGGACAGCCCCAGCATTTT
CDR3aa: CASRIGQGIGQPQHF

abundance: few
d_gene: NA
v_gene: TRBV9
j_gene: TRBJ1-1
CDR3nt: TGTGCCAGCAGCCCCTCCGTATGGCAGAACACTGAAGCTTTCTTT
CDR3aa: CASSPSVWQNTEAFF

abundance: few
d_gene: TRBD1
v_gene: TRBV6-6
j_gene: TRBJ1-5
CDR3nt: TGTGCCAGCAGTTACTCGACGGGACAGGGAGGACAGCCCCAGCATTTT
CDR3aa: CASSYSTGQGGQPQHF

abundance: many
d_gene: NA
v_gene: TRBV12-3/TRBV12-4
j_gene: TRBJ2-7
CDR3nt: TGTGCCAGCAGACATCGGGACCGTCCCTACGAGCAGTACTTC
CDR3aa: CASRHRDRPYEQYF

abundance: few
d_gene: TRBD1
v_gene: TRBV20-1
j_gene: TRBJ2-7
CDR3nt: TGCAGTGCTGACACAGGGGTCTACGAGCAGTACTTC
CDR3aa: CSADTGVYEQYF

abundance: NA
d_gene: TRBD2
v_gene: TRBV5-1
j_gene: TRBJ2-3
CDR3nt: TGCGCCAGCAGCCGAGCGGGAGGGCTCTCCGGTGATACGCAGTATTTT
CDR3aa: CASSRAGGLSGDTQYF

abundance: NA
d_gene: NA
v_gene: TRBV13
j_gene: TRBJ2-2
CDR3nt: TGTGCCAGCAGCTTTGGCGTCGGTACGAACGCCGCCGGGGAGCTGTTTTTT
CDR3aa: CASSFGVGTNAAGELFF

abundance: many
d_gene: NA
v_gene: TRBV7-2
j_gene: TRBJ1-5
CDR3nt: TGTGCCAGCAGCTTAAACGCCGGCAATCAGCCCCAGCATTTT
CDR3aa: CASSLNAGNQPQHF

abundance: few
d_gene: TRBD2
v_gene: TRBV20-1
j_gene: TRBJ2-1
CDR3nt: TGCAGTGCTAGGAAAGGGACTAGCGGGGGGGGGGTGGAGTTCTTC
CDR3aa: CSARKGTSGGGVEFF

abundance: few
d_gene: NA
v_gene: TRBV7-8
j_gene: TRBJ1-4
CDR3nt: TGTGCCAGCAGCTCCCGGACGGAAGAAAAACTGTTTTTT
CDR3aa: CASSSRTEEKLFF

abundance: many
d_gene: TRBD1
v_gene: TRBV30
j_gene: TRBJ2-4
CDR3nt: TGTGCCTGGGGACAGGGGGTTATGGACATTCAGTACTTC
CDR3aa: CAWGQGVMDIQYF

abundance: NA
d_gene: NA
v_gene: TRBV7-2
j_gene: TRBJ2-3
CDR3nt: TGTGCCAGCAGCCAAGAGGAGGGGGCGGTAGATACGCAGTATTTT
CDR3aa: CASSQEEGAVDTQYF

abundance: NA
d_gene: NA
v_gene: TRBV20-1
j_gene: TRBJ2-7
CDR3nt: TGCAGTGCTAGAGATCAACCGGACAGAAGATTCTACGAGCAGTACTTC
CDR3aa: CSARDQPDRRFYEQYF

abundance: many
d_gene: NA
v_gene: TRBV11-2
j_gene: TRBJ2-3
CDR3nt: TGTGCCAGCAGTCATACTGAAGGTCGCTCAGATACGCAGTATTTT
CDR3aa: CASSHTEGRSDTQYF

abundance: few
d_gene: NA
v_gene: TRBV11-3
j_gene: TRBJ1-1
CDR3nt: TGTGCCAGCAACCCCCCCCCGGGCACTGAAGCTTTCTTT
CDR3aa: CASNPPPGTEAFF

abundance: many
d_gene: TRBD1
v_gene: TRBV12-3/TRBV12-4
j_gene: TRBJ2-7
CDR3nt: TGTGCCAGCAGTTCCGGACAGGGATCTTGGGAGCAGTACTTC
CDR3aa: CASSSGQGSWEQYF

abundance: NA
d_gene: NA
v_gene: TRBV7-2
j_gene: TRBJ1-3
CDR3nt: TGTGCCAGCAGCTTAATAGGGCAGGCAACTGGAAACACCATATATTTT
CDR3aa: CASSLIGQATGNTIYF

abundance: few
d_gene: NA
v_gene: TRBV7-9
j_gene: TRBJ2-5
CDR3nt: TGTGCCAGCAGCTTTCGGGATTTACAAGAGACCCAGTACTTC
CDR3aa: CASSFRDLQETQYF

abundance: NA
d_gene: NA
v_gene: TRBV20-1
j_gene: TRBJ1-6
CDR3nt: TGCAGTGCTAGAGAAGGCCGGGGGGTTAATTCACCCCTCCACTTT
CDR3aa: CSAREGRGVNSPLHF

abundance: NA
d_gene: TRBD2
v_gene: TRBV20-1
j_gene: TRBJ2-5
CDR3nt: TGCAGTGCTACCCCGGGACTAGCGGGCATCCAAGAGACCCAGTACTTC
CDR3aa: CSATPGLAGIQETQYF

abundance: few
d_gene: TRBD2
v_gene: TRBV27
j_gene: TRBJ2-1
CDR3nt: TGTGCCACGCAGCTAGCGGGAGGGGGCAATGAGCAGTTCTTC
CDR3aa: CATQLAGGGNEQFF

abundance: NA
d_gene: TRBD1
v_gene: TRBV29-1
j_gene: TRBJ1-5
CDR3nt: TGCAGCGTTGGGGACAGGGGCAATCAGCCCCAGCATTTT
CDR3aa: CSVGDRGNQPQHF

abundance: few
d_gene: NA
v_gene: TRBV18
j_gene: TRBJ2-1
CDR3nt: TGTGCCAGCTCACCACAGCGGGTACAGGGGTACAATGAGCAGTTCTTC
CDR3aa: CASSPQRVQGYNEQFF

abundance: NA
d_gene: NA
v_gene: TRBV6-2/TRBV6-3
j_gene: TRBJ1-3
CDR3nt: TGTGCCATCGGGCGGAGCTCTGGAAACACCATATATTTT
CDR3aa: CAIGRSSGNTIYF

abundance: NA
d_gene: TRBD1
v_gene: TRBV4-1
j_gene: TRBJ1-5
CDR3nt: TGCGCCAGCAGCCAAAGGCAAGGGGACAGGGCCCAGCCCCAGCATTTT
CDR3aa: CASSQRQGDRAQPQHF

abundance: many
d_gene: NA
v_gene: TRBV20-1
j_gene: TRBJ1-4
CDR3nt: TGCAGTGCTAGGCACCCTGTAGCAACTAATGAAAAACTGTTTTTT
CDR3aa: CSARHPVATNEKLFF

abundance: NA
d_gene: NA
v_gene: TRBV7-9
j_gene: TRBJ1-6
CDR3nt: TGTGCCAGCAGCTTGCTTGTAGACTCACCCCTCCACTTT
CDR3aa: CASSLLVDSPLHF

abundance: NA
d_gene: NA
v_gene: TRBV28
j_gene: TRBJ1-3
CDR3nt: TGTGCCAGCAGTTTTTCAGGGGCTTTCTCTGGAAACACCATATATTTT
CDR3aa: CASSFSGAFSGNTIYF

abundance: many
d_gene: TRBD1
v_gene: TRBV12-3/TRBV12-4
j_gene: TRBJ2-1
CDR3nt: TGTGCCAGCAGATCACAGGGGGTGGGCAATGAGCAGTTCTTC
CDR3aa: CASRSQGVGNEQFF

abundance: NA
d_gene: NA
v_gene: TRBV20-1
j_gene: TRBJ2-7
CDR3nt: TGCAGTGCTAATAAAGGGAAAATTGACGAGCAGTACTTC
CDR3aa: CSANKGKIDEQYF

abundance: NA
d_gene: NA
v_gene: TRBV28
j_gene: TRBJ1-5
CDR3nt: TGTGCCAGCAGTCTAAATGGGGGCCCCAATCAGCCCCAGCATTTT
CDR3aa: CASSLNGGPNQPQHF

abundance: few
d_gene: TRBD1
v_gene: TRBV11-3
j_gene: TRBJ2-2
CDR3nt: TGTGCCAGCAGCCTACGACAGGGCCAGCCCGGGGAGCTGTTTTTT
CDR3aa: CASSLRQGQPGELFF

abundance: NA
d_gene: TRBD1
v_gene: TRBV6-1
j_gene: TRBJ1-5
CDR3nt: TGTGCCAGCACTCGGGACAGGGTCGGTAATCAGCCCCAGCATTTT
CDR3aa: CASTRDRVGNQPQHF

abundance: NA
d_gene: TRBD2
v_gene: TRBV9
j_gene: TRBJ2-2
CDR3nt: TGTGCCAGCAGCGGGCCGGGACTAGCCGCCGGGGAGCTGTTTTTT
CDR3aa: CASSGPGLAAGELFF

abundance: few
d_gene: NA
v_gene: TRBV5-1
j_gene: TRBJ2-7
CDR3nt: TGCGCCAGCGTGGCGGCGGAGGGGGTCTACGAGCAGTACTTC
CDR3aa: CASVAAEGVYEQYF

abundance: once
d_gene: TRBD2
v_gene: TRBV3-1
j_gene: TRBJ2-3
CDR3nt: TGTGCCAGCAGCCAAGATGAAGGGCTAGCGGGTTTAGATACGCAGTATTTT
CDR3aa: CASSQDEGLAGLDTQYF

abundance: few
d_gene: TRBD1
v_gene: TRBV27
j_gene: TRBJ2-5
CDR3nt: TGTGCCAGCAGTTCCCCGGGACAGGGACAAGAGACCCAGTACTTC
CDR3aa: CASSSPGQGQETQYF

abundance: many
d_gene: NA
v_gene: TRBV2
j_gene: TRBJ2-7
CDR3nt: TGTGCCAGCAGTGAAGCGACCTTCCGGGACGAACCCCACGAGCAGTACTTC
CDR3aa: CASSEATFRDEPHEQYF

abundance: NA
d_gene: NA
v_gene: TRBV2
j_gene: TRBJ2-6
CDR3nt: TGTGCCAGCAGGGGGGAGATTTTTTCTGGGGCCAACGTCCTGACTTTC
CDR3aa: CASRGEIFSGANVLTF

abundance: many
d_gene: NA
v_gene: TRBV29-1
j_gene: TRBJ1-1
CDR3nt: TGCAGCGTGGAGGGGCAGCAGAACACTGAAGCTTTCTTT
CDR3aa: CSVEGQQNTEAFF

abundance: many
d_gene: TRBD2
v_gene: TRBV20-1
j_gene: TRBJ2-7
CDR3nt: TGCAGTGCCATCGTTTCTAGCGGACACTACGAGCAGTACTTC
CDR3aa: CSAIVSSGHYEQYF